This T cell receptor beta chain was retrieved from a study of immune evolution from preneoplasia to lung adenocarcinoma. H&E slides confirmed each diagnosis, reviewed by two pathologists independently. The table came from immunoSEQ multiplex PCR; TCRdb's copy has only in-frame clones and leaves some out. The table has 6,000 to 7,500 clones, about three quarters seen once. Per the germline V gene, CDR1 is MDHEN and CDR2 is SYDVKM. This CDR3 is built from 13 residues. V was pared by 10 bases and J by 7 bases, with 7 bases of the junction left unmatched. The source is a person aged 60 to 85 with lung adenocarcinoma. The specimen was FFPE minimally invasive lung adenocarcinoma tissue. V gene TRBV28 combines with J gene TRBJ2-5, with 12 positions matching TRBD1. CDR3 DNA sequence: TGTGCCACCAACCGGGACAGGGGGCTGACCCAGTACTTC. As protein: CATNRDRGLTQYF.